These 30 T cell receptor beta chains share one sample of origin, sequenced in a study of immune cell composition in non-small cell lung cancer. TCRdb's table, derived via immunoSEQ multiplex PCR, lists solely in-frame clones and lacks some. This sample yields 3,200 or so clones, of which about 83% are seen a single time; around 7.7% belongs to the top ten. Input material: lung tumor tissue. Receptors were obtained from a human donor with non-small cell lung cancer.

The CDR3 sequence is CASSLGDSAETQYF. As DNA, the CDR3 is TGTGCCAGCAGCTTGGGGGACTCCGCAGAGACCCAGTACTTC. The rearrangement joins TRBV5-4 to TRBJ2-5; TRBD2 is a possible D gene (6 bases). The germline gives CDR1 SGHNT, CDR2 YYREEE (reference sequence). Deletions cut 0 bases from V and 4 bases from J, with 10 bases between. The CDR3 spans 14 residues.

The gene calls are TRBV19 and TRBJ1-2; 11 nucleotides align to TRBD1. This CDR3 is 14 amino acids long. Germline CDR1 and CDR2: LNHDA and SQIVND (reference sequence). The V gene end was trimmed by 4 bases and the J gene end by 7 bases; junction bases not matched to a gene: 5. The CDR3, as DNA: TGTGCCAGTAGTAGGACAGGGGGCGGGTTTGGCTACACCTTC. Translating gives CASSRTGGGFGYTF. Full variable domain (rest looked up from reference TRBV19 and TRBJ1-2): DGGITQSPKYLFRKEGQNVTLSCEQNLNHDAMYWYRQDPGQGLRLIYYSQIVNDFQKGDIAEGYSVSREKKESFPLTVTSAQKNPTAFYLCASSRTGGGFGYTFGSGTRLTVV.

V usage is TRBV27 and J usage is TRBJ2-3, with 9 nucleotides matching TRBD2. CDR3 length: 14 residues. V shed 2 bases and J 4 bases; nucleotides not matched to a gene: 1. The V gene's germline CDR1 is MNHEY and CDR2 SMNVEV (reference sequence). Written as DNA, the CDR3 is TGTGCCAGCAGTTTAGCGGGAGGGCCAGATACGCAGTATTTT. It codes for CASSLAGGPDTQYF.

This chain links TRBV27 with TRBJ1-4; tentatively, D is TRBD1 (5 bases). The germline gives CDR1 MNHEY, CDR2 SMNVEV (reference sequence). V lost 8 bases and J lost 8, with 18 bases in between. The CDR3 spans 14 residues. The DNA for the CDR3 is TGTGCCAGCTCCCTGCTCGGGGGTAGCGAAAAACTGTTTTTT. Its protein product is CASSLLGGSEKLFF.

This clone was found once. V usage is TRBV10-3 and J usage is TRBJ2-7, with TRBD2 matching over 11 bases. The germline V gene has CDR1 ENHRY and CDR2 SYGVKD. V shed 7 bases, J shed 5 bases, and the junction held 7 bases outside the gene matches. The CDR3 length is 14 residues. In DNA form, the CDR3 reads TGTGCCATCATTCGAGTACTAGCGGGAGACGAGCAGTACTTC. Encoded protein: CAIIRVLAGDEQYF.

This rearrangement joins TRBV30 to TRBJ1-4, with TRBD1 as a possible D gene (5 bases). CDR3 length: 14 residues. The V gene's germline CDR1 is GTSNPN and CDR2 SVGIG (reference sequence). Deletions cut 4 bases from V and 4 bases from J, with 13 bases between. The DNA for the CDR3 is TGTGCCTGGAACCCCGGGCAGGGTAATGAAAAACTGTTTTTT. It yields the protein CAWNPGQGNEKLFF.

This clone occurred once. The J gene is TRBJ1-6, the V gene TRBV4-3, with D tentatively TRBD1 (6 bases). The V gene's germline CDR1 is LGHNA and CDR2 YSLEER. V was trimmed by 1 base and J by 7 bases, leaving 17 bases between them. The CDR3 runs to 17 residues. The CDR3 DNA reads TGCGCCAGCAGCCAAGGATCTGTACGGACAGCAAATTCACCCCTCCACTTT. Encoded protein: CASSQGSVRTANSPLHF.

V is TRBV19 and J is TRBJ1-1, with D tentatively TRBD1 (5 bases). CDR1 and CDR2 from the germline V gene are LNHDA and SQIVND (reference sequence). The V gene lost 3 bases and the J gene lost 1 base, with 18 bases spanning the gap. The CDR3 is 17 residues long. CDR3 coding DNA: TGTGCCAGTAGTATCAGACAGCCCGGCCAGGGGAACACTGAAGCTTTCTTT. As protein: CASSIRQPGQGNTEAFF.

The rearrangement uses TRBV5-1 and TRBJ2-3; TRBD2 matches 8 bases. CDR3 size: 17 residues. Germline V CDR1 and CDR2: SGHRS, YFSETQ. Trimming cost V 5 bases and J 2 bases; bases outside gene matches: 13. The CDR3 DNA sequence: TGCGCCAGCAGTTTAGGACCCAGCGGGAGTATCACAGATACGCAGTATTTT. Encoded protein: CASSLGPSGSITDTQYF. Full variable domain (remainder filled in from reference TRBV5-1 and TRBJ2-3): KAGVTQTPRYLIKTRGQQVTLSCSPISGHRSVSWYQQTPGQGLQFLFEYFSETQRNKGNFPGRFSGRQFSNSRSEMNVSTLELGDSALYLCASSLGPSGSITDTQYFGPGTRLTVL.

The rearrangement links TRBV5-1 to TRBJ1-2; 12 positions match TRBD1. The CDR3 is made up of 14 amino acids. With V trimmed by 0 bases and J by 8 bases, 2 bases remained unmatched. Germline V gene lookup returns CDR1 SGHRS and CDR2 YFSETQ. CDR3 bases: TGCGCCAGCAGCTTGGCCGGGACAGGGGGCGGCTACACCTTC. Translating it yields CASSLAGTGGGYTF.

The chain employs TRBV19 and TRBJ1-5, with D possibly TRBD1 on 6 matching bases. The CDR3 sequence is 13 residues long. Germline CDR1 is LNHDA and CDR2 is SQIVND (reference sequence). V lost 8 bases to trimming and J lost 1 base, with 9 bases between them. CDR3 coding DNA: TGTGCCAGTGCCAGGGGAAGCAATCAGCCCCAGCATTTT. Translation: CASARGSNQPQHF.

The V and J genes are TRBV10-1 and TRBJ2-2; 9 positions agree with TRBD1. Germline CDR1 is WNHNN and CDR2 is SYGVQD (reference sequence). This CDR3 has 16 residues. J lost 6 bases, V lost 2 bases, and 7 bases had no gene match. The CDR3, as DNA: TGCGCCAGCAGTGAGGCGGGACAGGGATTCGCCGGGGAGCTGTTTTTT. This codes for CASSEAGQGFAGELFF.

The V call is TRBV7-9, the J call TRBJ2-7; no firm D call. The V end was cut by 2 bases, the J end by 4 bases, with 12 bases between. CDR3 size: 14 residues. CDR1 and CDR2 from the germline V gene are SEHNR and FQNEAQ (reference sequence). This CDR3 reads CASSLTNSPYEQYV. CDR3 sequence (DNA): TGTGCCAGCAGCTTAACGAACAGCCCTTACGAGCAGTACGTC.

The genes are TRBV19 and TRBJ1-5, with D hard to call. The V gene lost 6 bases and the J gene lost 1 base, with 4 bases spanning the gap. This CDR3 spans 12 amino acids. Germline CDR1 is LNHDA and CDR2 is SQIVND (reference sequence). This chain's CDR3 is CASSRSNQPQHF. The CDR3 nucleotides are TGTGCCAGTAGCCGGAGCAATCAGCCCCAGCATTTT.

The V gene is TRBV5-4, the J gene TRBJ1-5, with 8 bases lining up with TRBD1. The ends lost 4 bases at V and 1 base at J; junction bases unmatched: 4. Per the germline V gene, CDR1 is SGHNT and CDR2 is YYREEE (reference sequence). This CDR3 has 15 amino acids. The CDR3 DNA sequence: TGTGCCAGCAGCCCTGGACAGGGCAGCAATCAGCCCCAGCATTTT. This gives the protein CASSPGQGSNQPQHF.

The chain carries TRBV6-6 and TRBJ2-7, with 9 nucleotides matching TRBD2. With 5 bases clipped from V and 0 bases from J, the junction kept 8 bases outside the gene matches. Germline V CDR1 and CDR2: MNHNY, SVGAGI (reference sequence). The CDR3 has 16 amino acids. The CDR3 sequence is CASSRMTSGYSYEQYV. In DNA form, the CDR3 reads TGTGCCAGCAGTCGAATGACTAGCGGATACTCCTACGAGCAGTACGTC.

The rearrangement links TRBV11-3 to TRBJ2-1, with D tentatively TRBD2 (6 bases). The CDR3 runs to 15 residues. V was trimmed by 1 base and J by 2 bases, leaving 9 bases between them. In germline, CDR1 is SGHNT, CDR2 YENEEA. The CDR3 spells CASSLARGAYNEQFF. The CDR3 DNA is TGTGCCAGCAGCTTAGCGCGGGGAGCCTACAATGAGCAGTTCTTC.

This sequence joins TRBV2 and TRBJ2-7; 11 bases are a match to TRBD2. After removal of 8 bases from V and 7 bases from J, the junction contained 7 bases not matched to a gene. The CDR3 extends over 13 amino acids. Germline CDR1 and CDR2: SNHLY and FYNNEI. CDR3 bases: TGTGCCAGCTTAGCGGGGGGGATTTGGGAGCAGTACTTC. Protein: CASLAGGIWEQYF. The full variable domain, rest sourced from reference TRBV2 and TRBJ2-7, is EPEVTQTPSHQVTQMGQEVILRCVPISNHLYFYWYRQILGQKVEFLVSFYNNEISEKSEIFDDQFSVERPDGSNFTLKIRSTKLEDSAMYFCASLAGGIWEQYFGPGTRLTVT.

DNA of the CDR3: TGTGCCAGCAGTGACCGCCCAGGGTCCACCGGGGAGCTGTTTTTT. Translating it yields CASSDRPGSTGELFF. The chain uses TRBV6-4 and TRBJ2-2; weak D call: TRBD1 (5 bases). Germline CDR1 reads MRHNA; CDR2 reads SNTAGT. The CDR3 is 15 amino acids. Trimming cost V 2 bases and J 4 bases, with 11 bases left between them.

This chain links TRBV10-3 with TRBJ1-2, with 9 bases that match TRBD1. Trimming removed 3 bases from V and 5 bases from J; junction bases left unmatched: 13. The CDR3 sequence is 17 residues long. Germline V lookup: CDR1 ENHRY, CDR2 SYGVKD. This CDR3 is CAISERTGANPSYGYTF. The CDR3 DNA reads TGTGCCATCAGTGAACGGACAGGGGCAAATCCTAGTTATGGCTACACCTTC.

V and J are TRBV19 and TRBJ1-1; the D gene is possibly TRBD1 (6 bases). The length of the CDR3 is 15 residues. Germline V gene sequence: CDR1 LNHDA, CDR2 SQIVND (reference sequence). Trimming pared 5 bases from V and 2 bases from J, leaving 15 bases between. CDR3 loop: CASSPRRGGNTEAFF. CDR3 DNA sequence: TGTGCCAGTAGTCCCCGCCGAGGGGGAAACACTGAAGCTTTCTTT.

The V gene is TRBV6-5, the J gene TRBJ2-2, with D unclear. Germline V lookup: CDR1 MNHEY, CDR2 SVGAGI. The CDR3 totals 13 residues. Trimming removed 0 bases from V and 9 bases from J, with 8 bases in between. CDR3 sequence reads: CASSYSSEWELFF. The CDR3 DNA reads TGTGCCAGCAGTTACTCGAGTGAATGGGAGCTGTTTTTT.

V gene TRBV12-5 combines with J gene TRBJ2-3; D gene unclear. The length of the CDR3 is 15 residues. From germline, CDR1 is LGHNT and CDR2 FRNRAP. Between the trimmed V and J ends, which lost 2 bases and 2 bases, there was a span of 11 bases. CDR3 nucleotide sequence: TGTGCTAGTGGTTTGTCGTCGAGCTACACAGATACGCAGTATTTT. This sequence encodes CASGLSSSYTDTQYF.

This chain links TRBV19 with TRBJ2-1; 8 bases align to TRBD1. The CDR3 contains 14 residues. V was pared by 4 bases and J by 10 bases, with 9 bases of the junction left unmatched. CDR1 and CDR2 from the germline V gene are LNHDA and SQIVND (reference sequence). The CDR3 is CASSTAGDRIEQFF. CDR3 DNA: TGTGCCAGTAGTACTGCCGGGGACAGGATAGAGCAGTTCTTC.

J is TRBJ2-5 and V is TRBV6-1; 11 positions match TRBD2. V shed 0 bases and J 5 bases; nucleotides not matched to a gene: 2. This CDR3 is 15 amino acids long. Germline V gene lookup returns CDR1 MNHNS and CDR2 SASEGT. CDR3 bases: TGTGCCAGCAGTGAAGCGCCTAGCGGGAGGGAGACCCAGTACTTC. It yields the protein CASSEAPSGRETQYF.

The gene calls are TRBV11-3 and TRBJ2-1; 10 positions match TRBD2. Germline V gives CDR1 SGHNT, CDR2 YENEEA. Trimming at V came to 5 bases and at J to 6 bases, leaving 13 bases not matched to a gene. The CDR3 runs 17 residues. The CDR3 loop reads CASSHRDLAGDSNEQFF. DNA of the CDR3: TGTGCCAGCAGCCACCGGGACCTAGCGGGAGATAGCAATGAGCAGTTCTTC.

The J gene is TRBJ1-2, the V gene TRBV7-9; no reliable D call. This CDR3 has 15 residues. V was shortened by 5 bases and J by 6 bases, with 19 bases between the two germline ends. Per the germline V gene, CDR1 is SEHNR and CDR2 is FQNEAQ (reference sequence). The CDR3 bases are TGTGCCAGCAGCCCCGGGTCCCCCCCGGTCCATGGCTACACCTTC. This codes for CASSPGSPPVHGYTF.

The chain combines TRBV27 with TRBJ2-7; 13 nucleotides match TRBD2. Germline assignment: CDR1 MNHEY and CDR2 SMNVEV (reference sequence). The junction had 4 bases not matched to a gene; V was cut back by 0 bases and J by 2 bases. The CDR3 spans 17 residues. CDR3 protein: CASSLSRGTSGTYEQYF. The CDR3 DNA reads TGTGCCAGCAGTTTATCTCGAGGGACTAGCGGGACCTACGAGCAGTACTTC.

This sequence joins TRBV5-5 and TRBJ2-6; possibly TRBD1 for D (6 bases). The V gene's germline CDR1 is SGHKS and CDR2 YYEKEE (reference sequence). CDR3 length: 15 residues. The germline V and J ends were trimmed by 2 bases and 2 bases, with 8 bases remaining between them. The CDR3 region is CASSFPGAGANVLTF. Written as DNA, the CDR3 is TGTGCCAGCAGCTTCCCAGGGGCTGGGGCCAACGTCCTGACTTTC.

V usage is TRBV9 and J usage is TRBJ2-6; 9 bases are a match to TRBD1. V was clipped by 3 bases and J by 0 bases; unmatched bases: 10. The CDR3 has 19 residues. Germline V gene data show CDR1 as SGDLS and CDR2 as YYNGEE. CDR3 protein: CASSEGTGLIFSGANVLTF. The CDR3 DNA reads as TGTGCCAGCAGCGAAGGGACAGGGTTAATTTTCTCTGGGGCCAACGTCCTGACTTTC.